The entry below gives a single T cell receptor beta chain sequence along with its context. The sample is drawn from a study of blood T cell repertoires in COVID-19. Study in general: Researchers got acute and convalescent COVID-19 samples from the United States, Italy and Spain. PBMCs, B-cell-depleted T cells, or T cells were the source of the cDNA or gDNA that made up the material.

Per the germline V gene, CDR1 is KGHDR and CDR2 is SFDVKD. This CDR3 spans 15 amino acids. After removal of 3 bases from V and 2 bases from J, the junction contained 5 bases not matched to a gene. Under the authors' procedure: How many nucleated cells were present was estimated from reference gene primer amplification. This table comes from immunoSEQ multiplex PCR, and its TCRdb copy is limited to in-frame clones, with some not included. D and trimming come from the DNA, and the V and J calls and clone size come from that table. The table has about 45,000 clones, approximately 88% seen once. The gene calls are TRBV24-1 and TRBJ2-7; TRBD1 agrees at 8 bases. The sequencing sample was made of peripheral blood. The sequence derives from a human donor in a cohort sampled during active COVID-19. CDR3: CATSDPGTGTYEQYF. The CDR3 DNA follows: TGTGCCACCAGTGATCCAGGGACAGGTACCTACGAGCAGTACTTC.